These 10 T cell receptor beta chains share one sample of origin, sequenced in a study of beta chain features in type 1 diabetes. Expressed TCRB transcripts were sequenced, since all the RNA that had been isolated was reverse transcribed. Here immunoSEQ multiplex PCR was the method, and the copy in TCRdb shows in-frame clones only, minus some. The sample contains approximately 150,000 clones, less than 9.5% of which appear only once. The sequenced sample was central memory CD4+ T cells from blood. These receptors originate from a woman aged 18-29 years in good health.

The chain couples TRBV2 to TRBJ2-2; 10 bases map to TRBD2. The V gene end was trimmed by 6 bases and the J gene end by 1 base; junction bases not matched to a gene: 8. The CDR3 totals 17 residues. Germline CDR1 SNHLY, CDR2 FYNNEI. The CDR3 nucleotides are TGTGCCAGCAGCCGGCTAGCGGGAGTCGGGAACACCGGGGAGCTGTTTTTT. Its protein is CASSRLAGVGNTGELFF.

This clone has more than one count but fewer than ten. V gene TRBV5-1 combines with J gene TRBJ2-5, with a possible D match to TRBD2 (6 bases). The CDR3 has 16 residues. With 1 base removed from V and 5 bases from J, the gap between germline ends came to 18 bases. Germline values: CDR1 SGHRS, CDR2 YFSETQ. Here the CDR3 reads CASSLSKNGGIETQYF. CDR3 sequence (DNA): TGCGCCAGCAGCTTGAGTAAAAATGGCGGGATTGAGACCCAGTACTTC. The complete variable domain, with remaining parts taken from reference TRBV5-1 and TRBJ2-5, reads KAGVTQTPRYLIKTRGQQVTLSCSPISGHRSVSWYQQTPGQGLQFLFEYFSETQRNKGNFPGRFSGRQFSNSRSEMNVSTLELGDSALYLCASSLSKNGGIETQYFGPGTRLLVL.

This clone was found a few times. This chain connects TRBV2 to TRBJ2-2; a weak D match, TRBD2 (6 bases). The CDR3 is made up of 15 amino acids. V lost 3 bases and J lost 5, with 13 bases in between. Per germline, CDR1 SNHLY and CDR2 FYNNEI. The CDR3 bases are TGTGCCAGCAGTGACGGAGGGGCTGAAACCGGGGAGCTGTTTTTT. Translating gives CASSDGGAETGELFF. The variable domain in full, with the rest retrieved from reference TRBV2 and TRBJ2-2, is EPEVTQTPSHQVTQMGQEVILRCVPISNHLYFYWYRQILGQKVEFLVSFYNNEISEKSEIFDDQFSVERPDGSNFTLKIRSTKLEDSAMYFCASSDGGAETGELFFGEGSRLTVL.

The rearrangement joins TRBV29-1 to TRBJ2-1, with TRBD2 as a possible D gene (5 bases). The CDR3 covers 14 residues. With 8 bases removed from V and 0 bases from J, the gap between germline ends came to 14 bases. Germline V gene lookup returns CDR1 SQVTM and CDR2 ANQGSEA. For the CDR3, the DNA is TGCAGCTTGGGGAGCGGTAGCTCCTACAATGAGCAGTTCTTC. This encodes CSLGSGSSYNEQFF.

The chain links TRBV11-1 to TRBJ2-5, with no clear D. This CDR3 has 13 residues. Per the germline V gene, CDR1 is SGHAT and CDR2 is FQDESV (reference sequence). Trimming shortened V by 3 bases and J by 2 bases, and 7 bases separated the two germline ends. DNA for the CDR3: TGTGCCAGCAGCTTTAGGCGGCAAGAGACCCAGTACTTC. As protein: CASSFRRQETQYF.

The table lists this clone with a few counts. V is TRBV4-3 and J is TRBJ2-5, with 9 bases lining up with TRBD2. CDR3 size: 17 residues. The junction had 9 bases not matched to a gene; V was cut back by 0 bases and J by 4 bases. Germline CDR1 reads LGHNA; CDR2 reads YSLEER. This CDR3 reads CASSQDVRRGGGETQYF. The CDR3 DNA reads TGCGCCAGCAGCCAAGATGTACGGCGGGGGGGAGGAGAGACCCAGTACTTC.

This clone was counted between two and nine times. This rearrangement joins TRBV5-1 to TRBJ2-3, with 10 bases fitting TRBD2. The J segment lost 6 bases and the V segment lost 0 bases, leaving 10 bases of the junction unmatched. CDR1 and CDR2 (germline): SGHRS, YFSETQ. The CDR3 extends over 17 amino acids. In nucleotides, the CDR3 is TGCGCCAGCAGCTTGGGGACTAGCGGCTTATCGGGGGATACGCAGTATTTT. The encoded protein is CASSLGTSGLSGDTQYF. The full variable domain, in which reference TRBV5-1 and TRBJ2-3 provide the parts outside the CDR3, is KAGVTQTPRYLIKTRGQQVTLSCSPISGHRSVSWYQQTPGQGLQFLFEYFSETQRNKGNFPGRFSGRQFSNSRSEMNVSTLELGDSALYLCASSLGTSGLSGDTQYFGPGTRLTVL.

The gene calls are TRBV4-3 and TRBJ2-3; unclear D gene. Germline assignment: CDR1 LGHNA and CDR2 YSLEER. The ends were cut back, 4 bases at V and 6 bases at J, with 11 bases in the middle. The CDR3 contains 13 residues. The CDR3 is CASSRTLEDTQYF. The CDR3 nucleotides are TGCGCCAGCAGCCGCACCCTAGAGGATACGCAGTATTTT.

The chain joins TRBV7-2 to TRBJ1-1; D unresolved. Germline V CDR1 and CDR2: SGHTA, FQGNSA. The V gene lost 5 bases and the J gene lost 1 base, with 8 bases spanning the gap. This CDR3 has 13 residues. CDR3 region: CASSRATNTEAFF. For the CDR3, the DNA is TGTGCCAGCAGCCGCGCAACGAACACTGAAGCTTTCTTT.

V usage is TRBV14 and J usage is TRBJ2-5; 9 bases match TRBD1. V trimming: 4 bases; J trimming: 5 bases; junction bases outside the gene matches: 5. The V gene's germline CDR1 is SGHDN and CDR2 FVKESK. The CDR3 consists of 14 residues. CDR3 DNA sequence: TGTGCCAGCAGCCCCAGGACAGGGGCGGAGACCCAGTACTTC. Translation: CASSPRTGAETQYF. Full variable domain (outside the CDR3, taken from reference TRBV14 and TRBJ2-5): EAGVTQFPSHSVIEKGQTVTLRCDPISGHDNLYWYRRVMGKEIKFLLHFVKESKQDESGMPNNRFLAERTGGTYSTLKVQPAELEDSGVYFCASSPRTGAETQYFGPGTRLLVL.